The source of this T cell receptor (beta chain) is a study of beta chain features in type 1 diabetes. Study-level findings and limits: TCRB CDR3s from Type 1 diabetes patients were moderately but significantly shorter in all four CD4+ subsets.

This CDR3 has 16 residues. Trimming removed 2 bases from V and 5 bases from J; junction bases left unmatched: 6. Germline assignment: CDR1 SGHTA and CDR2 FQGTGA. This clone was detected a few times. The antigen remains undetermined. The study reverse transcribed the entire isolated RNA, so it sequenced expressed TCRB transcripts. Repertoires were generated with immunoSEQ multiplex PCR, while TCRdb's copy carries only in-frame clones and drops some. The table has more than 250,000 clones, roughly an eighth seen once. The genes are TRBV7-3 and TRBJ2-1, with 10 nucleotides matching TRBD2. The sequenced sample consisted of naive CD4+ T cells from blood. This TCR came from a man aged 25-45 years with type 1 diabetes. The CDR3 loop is CASSLGSGRGNNEQFF. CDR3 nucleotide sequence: TGTGCCAGCAGCTTAGGAAGCGGGAGGGGTAACAATGAGCAGTTCTTC.